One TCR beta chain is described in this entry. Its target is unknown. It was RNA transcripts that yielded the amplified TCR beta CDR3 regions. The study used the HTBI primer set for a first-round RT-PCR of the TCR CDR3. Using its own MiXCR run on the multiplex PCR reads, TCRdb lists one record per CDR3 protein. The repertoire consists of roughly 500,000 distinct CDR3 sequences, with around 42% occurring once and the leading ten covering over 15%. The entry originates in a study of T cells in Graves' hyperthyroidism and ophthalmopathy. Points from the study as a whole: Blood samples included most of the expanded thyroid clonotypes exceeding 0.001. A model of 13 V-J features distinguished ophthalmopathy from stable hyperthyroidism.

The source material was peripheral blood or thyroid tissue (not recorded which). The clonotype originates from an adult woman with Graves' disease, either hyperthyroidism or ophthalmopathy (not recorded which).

The CDR3 protein is CASSVDGGGARTQHF. The CDR3 bases are TGTGCCAGCAGCGTAGATGGTGGCGGGGCGAGGACCCAGCATTTT. This chain uses TRBV9 with TRBJ1-5, with a weak D call TRBD1 (5 bases). This CDR3 contains 15 residues. Germline V gene sequence: CDR1 SGDLS, CDR2 YYNGEE. Trimming pared 0 bases from V and 11 bases from J, leaving 18 bases between.